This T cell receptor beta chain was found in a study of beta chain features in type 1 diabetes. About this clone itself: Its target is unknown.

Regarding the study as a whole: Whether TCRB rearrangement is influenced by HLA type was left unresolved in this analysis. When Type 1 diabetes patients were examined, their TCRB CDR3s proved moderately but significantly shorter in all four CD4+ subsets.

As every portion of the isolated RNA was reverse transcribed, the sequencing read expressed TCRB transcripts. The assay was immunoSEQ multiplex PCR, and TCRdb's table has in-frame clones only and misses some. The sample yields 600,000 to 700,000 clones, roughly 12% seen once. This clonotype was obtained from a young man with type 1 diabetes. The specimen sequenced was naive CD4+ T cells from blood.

CDR3 protein: CASSFAQGGEAFF. CDR3 DNA sequence: TGTGCCAGCAGCTTTGCACAGGGAGGGGAAGCTTTCTTT. The chain combines TRBV11-3 with TRBJ1-1, with D tentatively TRBD1 (6 bases). The CDR3 has 13 residues. The ends were cut back, 3 bases at V and 8 bases at J, with 13 bases in the middle. CDR1 is SGHNT and CDR2 is YENEEA in the germline V gene.